The rows below give T cell receptor beta chains drawn from one sample of a study of blood T cell repertoires in COVID-19. Data came from immunoSEQ multiplex PCR; TCRdb stores just in-frame clones and leaves some out. The table has 50,000 to 55,000 clones, 85% to 90% seen once. Input material: peripheral blood. All receptors come from a man between 60 and 75 years old with active COVID-19. Each CDR3 is given with its conserved first and last residue. D genes are given only for firm matches. Clone size is not always given. Where it is, it says once, few, many or a class for expanded clones.

v_call	clone_size	d_call	j_call	cdr3_aa	cdr3_nt
TRBV19	once	TRBD2	TRBJ2-1	CASSMIGTSGSYNEQFF	TGTGCCAGTAGTATGATAGGGACTAGCGGGTCCTACAATGAGCAGTTCTTC
TRBV4-3	.	TRBD1	TRBJ1-4	CASSQQQGATNEKLFF	TGCGCCAGCAGCCAACAACAGGGGGCGACTAATGAAAAACTGTTTTTT
TRBV18	.	.	TRBJ2-2	CASSLYTGELFF	TGTGCCAGCTCGCTCTATACCGGGGAGCTGTTTTTT
TRBV15	.	.	TRBJ1-1	CATTVGAGIEAFF	TGTGCCACCACGGTGGGGGCCGGGATTGAAGCTTTCTTT
TRBV9	medium-sized	.	TRBJ1-1	CASSVSGLGTEAFF	TGTGCCAGCAGCGTATCTGGGCTGGGCACTGAAGCTTTCTTT
TRBV3-1/TRBV3-2	.	.	TRBJ2-1	CASSRTTGSSYNEQFF	TGTGCCAGCAGCCGAACAACAGGGAGCTCCTACAATGAGCAGTTCTTC
TRBV15	.	.	TRBJ2-5	CATSRGGGGETQYF	TGTGCCACCAGCAGAGGGGGAGGTGGGGAGACCCAGTACTTC
TRBV20-1	.	.	TRBJ1-1	CSARDTGTAFF	TGCAGTGCTAGAGATACAGGGACGGCTTTCTTT
TRBV3-1/TRBV3-2	once	TRBD1	TRBJ2-1	CASSHRTGVNEQFF	TGTGCCAGCAGCCATAGGACAGGGGTCAATGAGCAGTTCTTC
TRBV4-2	.	TRBD2	TRBJ2-2	CASSHGRTSGIGELFF	TGTGCCAGCAGCCACGGGAGGACTAGCGGGATCGGGGAGCTGTTTTTT
TRBV6-2/TRBV6-3	.	.	TRBJ2-4	CASSSPGQLLAKNIQYF	TGTGCCAGCAGTTCCCCGGGACAACTACTAGCCAAAAACATTCAGTACTTC
TRBV19	.	.	TRBJ2-7	CASSTQGREQYF	TGTGCCAGTAGTACTCAGGGGCGCGAGCAGTACTTC
TRBV7-6	.	.	TRBJ2-5	CASSLTGTNQETQYF	TGTGCCAGCAGCTTAACCGGGACAAACCAAGAGACCCAGTACTTC
TRBV10-3	.	TRBD2	TRBJ2-1	CAIRPTRTSTTSYNEQFF	TGTGCCATCAGACCGACCCGGACTAGTACTACCTCCTACAATGAGCAGTTCTTC
TRBV4-3	.	TRBD2	TRBJ2-3	CASSQDLASGRSSTDTQYF	TGCGCCAGCAGCCAAGATTTGGCTAGCGGGAGGTCTAGCACAGATACGCAGTATTTT
TRBV11-2	.	TRBD1	TRBJ1-1	CASSMLRDSNEAFF	TGTGCCAGCAGCATGCTCCGGGACAGTAATGAAGCTTTCTTT
TRBV19	few	TRBD1	TRBJ1-5	CASDRGGGQPQHF	TGTGCCAGCGACAGGGGTGGCGGGCAGCCCCAGCATTTT
TRBV5-1	.	.	TRBJ1-3	CASSLAQGSGNTIYF	TGCGCCAGCAGCTTGGCCCAGGGCTCTGGAAACACCATATATTTT
TRBV7-2	.	.	TRBJ1-1	CASSRQGTEAFF	TGTGCCAGCAGCAGACAAGGCACTGAAGCTTTCTTT
TRBV7-2	.	TRBD1	TRBJ1-2	CASSPSGTGVYGYTF	TGTGCCAGCAGCCCGTCCGGGACAGGGGTTTATGGCTACACCTTC
TRBV5-1	.	.	TRBJ2-7	CASSLAGTHYEQYF	TGCGCCAGCAGCTTGGCAGGGACTCACTACGAGCAGTACTTC
TRBV5-6	few	.	TRBJ1-6	CASSLPGKGSPLHF	TGTGCCAGCAGCTTGCCGGGTAAAGGATCACCCCTCCACTTT
TRBV11-2	.	TRBD2	TRBJ2-2	CASSSLLPRTRATGGELFF	TGTGCCAGCAGCTCCCTACTTCCTCGGACTAGGGCCACAGGCGGGGAGCTGTTTTTT
TRBV19	.	.	TRBJ1-3	CASSLPNIGNTIYF	TGTGCCAGTAGTCTCCCGAACATTGGAAACACCATATATTTT
TRBV5-1	.	TRBD2	TRBJ2-5	CASSQFPGRETQYF	TGCGCCAGCAGCCAATTCCCCGGGAGGGAGACCCAGTACTTC
TRBV3-1/TRBV3-2	.	.	TRBJ2-2	CASSSIQTGELFF	TGTGCCAGCAGTTCCATTCAAACCGGGGAGCTGTTTTTT
TRBV2	.	.	TRBJ1-1	CASRTDNTEAFF	TGTGCCAGCAGGACAGATAACACTGAAGCTTTCTTT
TRBV7-2	.	.	TRBJ1-2	CASSLPARDLYGYTF	TGTGCCAGCAGCTTACCGGCCAGGGACTTGTATGGCTACACCTTC
TRBV29-1	.	TRBD1	TRBJ1-2	CSVDSLAGGGGYTF	TGCAGCGTTGATAGTTTGGCAGGGGGAGGTGGCTACACCTTC
TRBV6-2/TRBV6-3	.	TRBD2	TRBJ2-1	CASSQRGAGVKNEQFF	TGTGCCAGCAGCCAACGGGGAGCGGGAGTCAAGAATGAGCAGTTCTTC
TRBV4-3	.	.	TRBJ2-1	CASSQDILSELRSYNEQFF	TGCGCCAGCAGCCAAGATATTCTTAGCGAGTTGCGCTCCTACAATGAGCAGTTCTTC
TRBV28	.	TRBD1	TRBJ1-3	CASSLITGGGNTIYF	TGTGCCAGCAGTTTAATAACAGGGGGTGGAAACACCATATATTTT
TRBV7-9	.	TRBD1	TRBJ2-7	CASSRQGYEQYF	TGTGCCAGCAGCAGACAGGGTTACGAGCAGTACTTC
TRBV19	.	.	TRBJ1-3	CASSTRSGNTIYF	TGTGCCAGTAGTACGCGGTCCGGAAACACCATATATTTT
TRBV5-5	.	TRBD1	TRBJ1-1	CASSRDRDRPREAFF	TGTGCCAGCAGCCGCGACCGGGACAGGCCCAGAGAAGCTTTCTTT
TRBV10-3	.	.	TRBJ2-7	CAIRSLATYEQYF	TGTGCCATCAGAAGCCTAGCCACCTACGAGCAGTACTTC
TRBV7-2	.	TRBD1	TRBJ1-1	CASSKGWDRGLAEAFF	TGTGCCAGCAGCAAGGGGTGGGACAGGGGACTGGCTGAAGCTTTCTTT
TRBV6-1	once	.	TRBJ2-1	CASSDELAFPSSYNEQFF	TGTGCCAGCAGTGACGAACTAGCTTTCCCCAGCTCCTACAATGAGCAGTTCTTC
TRBV4-1	.	TRBD1	TRBJ2-4	CASSPIDRGLAKNIQYF	TGCGCCAGCAGCCCTATCGACAGGGGTTTAGCCAAAAACATTCAGTACTTC
TRBV11-2	.	TRBD2	TRBJ2-7	CASSAGLAATYEQYF	TGTGCCAGCAGCGCGGGACTAGCGGCTACCTACGAGCAGTACTTC